This T cell receptor (beta chain) comes out of a study of blood T cell repertoires in COVID-19. Study summary: Sites across the United States, Italy and Spain contributed samples from acute and convalescent COVID-19. Sample material is recorded as cDNA or gDNA derived from T cells, B-cell-depleted T cells, or PBMCs.

This clone was picked up one time. CDR1 is SGHTA, CDR2 FQGTGA, per germline. CDR3 size: 14 residues. V was pared by 5 bases and J by 7 bases, with 17 bases between. Seattle's enrolled individuals joined amid active infection and were then monitored longitudinally. Authors' data handling: It was from reference gene primer amplification that nucleated cell counts were estimated. The assay was immunoSEQ multiplex PCR, and TCRdb's table has in-frame clones only and misses some. V and J calls and clone size are given by that table; D and trimming were obtained from the DNA. The sample contains some 100,000 clones, about 90% of which appear only once.

The clonotype originates from a man in his fifties or sixties with COVID-19, enrolled during active disease. Sequenced sample: peripheral blood. The chain has TRBV7-3 and TRBJ1-2; no firm D call. The CDR3 reads CASSLTGETGGYTF. The CDR3 region has the DNA TGTGCCAGCAGCCTCACGGGTGAGACGGGTGGCTACACCTTC.